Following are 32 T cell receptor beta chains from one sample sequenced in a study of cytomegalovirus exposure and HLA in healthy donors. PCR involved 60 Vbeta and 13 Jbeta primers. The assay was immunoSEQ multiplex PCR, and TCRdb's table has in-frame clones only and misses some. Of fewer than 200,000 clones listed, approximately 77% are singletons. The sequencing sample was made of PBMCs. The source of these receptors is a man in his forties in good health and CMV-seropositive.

Written as DNA, the CDR3 is TGTGCCAGCAGCTTAGCGTTTCTAGCGGGGGGAACTCTCACAGATACGCAGTATTTT. Translated: CASSLAFLAGGTLTDTQYF. The gene calls are TRBV7-2 and TRBJ2-3; 11 bases are shared with TRBD2. The V gene end was trimmed by 0 bases and the J gene end by 2 bases; junction bases not matched to a gene: 10. CDR1 is SGHTA, CDR2 FQGNSA, per germline. The CDR3 is 19 amino acids.

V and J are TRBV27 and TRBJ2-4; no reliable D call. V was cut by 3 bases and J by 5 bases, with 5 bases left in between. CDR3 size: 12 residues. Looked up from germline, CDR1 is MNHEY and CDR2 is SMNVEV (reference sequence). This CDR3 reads CASSFGENIQYF. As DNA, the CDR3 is TGTGCCAGCAGTTTCGGAGAAAACATTCAGTACTTC.

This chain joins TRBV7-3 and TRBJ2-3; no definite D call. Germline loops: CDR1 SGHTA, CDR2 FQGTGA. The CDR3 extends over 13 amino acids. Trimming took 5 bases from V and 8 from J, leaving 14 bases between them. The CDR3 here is CASSPGPSGTQYF. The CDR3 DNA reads TGTGCCAGCAGCCCAGGCCCCTCCGGTACGCAGTATTTT.

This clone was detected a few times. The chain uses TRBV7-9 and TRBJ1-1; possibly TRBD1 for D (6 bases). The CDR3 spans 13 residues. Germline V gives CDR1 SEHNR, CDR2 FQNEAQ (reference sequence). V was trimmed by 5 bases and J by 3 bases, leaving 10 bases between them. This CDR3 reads CASSPGQHTEAFF. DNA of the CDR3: TGTGCCAGCAGCCCCGGACAGCACACTGAAGCTTTCTTT. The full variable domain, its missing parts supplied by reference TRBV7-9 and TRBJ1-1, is DTGVSQNPRHKITKRGQNVTFRCDPISEHNRLYWYRQTLGQGPEFLTYFQNEAQLEKSRLLSDRFSAERPKGSFSTLEIQRTEQGDSAMYLCASSPGQHTEAFFGQGTRLTVV.

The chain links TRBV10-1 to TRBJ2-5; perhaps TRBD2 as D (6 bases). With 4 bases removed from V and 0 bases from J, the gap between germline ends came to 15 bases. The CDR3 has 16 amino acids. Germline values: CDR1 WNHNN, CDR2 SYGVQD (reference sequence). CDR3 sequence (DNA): TGCGCCAGCAGTGTCGGGCCAGGAGGGTACCAAGAGACCCAGTACTTC. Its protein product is CASSVGPGGYQETQYF.

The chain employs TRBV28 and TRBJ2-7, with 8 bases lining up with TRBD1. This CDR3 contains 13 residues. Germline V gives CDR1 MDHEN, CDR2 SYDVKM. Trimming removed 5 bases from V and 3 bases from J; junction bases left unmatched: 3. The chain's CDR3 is CASSIGQGYEQYF. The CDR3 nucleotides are TGTGCCAGCAGTATAGGACAGGGCTACGAGCAGTACTTC.

The DNA of the CDR3 is TGTGCCAGCAGGGGGGACAGGGGAGGGGGCTACACCTTC. Its protein is CASRGDRGGGYTF. V is TRBV2 and J is TRBJ1-2, with 10 bases matching TRBD1. The CDR3 has 13 amino acids. Per the germline V gene, CDR1 is SNHLY and CDR2 is FYNNEI. Germline trimming cut 6 bases from V and 8 bases from J; bases unmatched to any gene: 6. The variable domain in full, completed from reference TRBV2 and TRBJ1-2, reads EPEVTQTPSHQVTQMGQEVILRCVPISNHLYFYWYRQILGQKVEFLVSFYNNEISEKSEIFDDQFSVERPDGSNFTLKIRSTKLEDSAMYFCASRGDRGGGYTFGSGTRLTVV.

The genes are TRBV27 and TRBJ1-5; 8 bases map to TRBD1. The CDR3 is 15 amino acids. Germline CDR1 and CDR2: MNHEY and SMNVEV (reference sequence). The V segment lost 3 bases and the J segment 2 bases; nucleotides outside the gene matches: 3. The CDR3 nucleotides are TGTGCCAGCAGTTTCGGACAGGGCGGCAATCAGCCCCAGCATTTT. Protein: CASSFGQGGNQPQHF.

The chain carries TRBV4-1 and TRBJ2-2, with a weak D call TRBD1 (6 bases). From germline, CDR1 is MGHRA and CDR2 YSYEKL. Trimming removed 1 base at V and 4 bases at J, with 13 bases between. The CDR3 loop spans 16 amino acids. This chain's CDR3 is CASSQAPGTLTGELFF. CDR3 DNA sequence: TGCGCCAGCAGCCAAGCTCCCGGGACACTCACCGGGGAGCTGTTTTTT.

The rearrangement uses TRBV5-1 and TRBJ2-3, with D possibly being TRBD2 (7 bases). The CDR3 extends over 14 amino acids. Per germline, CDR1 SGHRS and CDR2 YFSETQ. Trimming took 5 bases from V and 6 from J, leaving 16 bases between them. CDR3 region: CASREGGAGDTQYF. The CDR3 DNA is TGCGCCAGCAGGGAGGGGGGGGCAGGCGATACGCAGTATTTT. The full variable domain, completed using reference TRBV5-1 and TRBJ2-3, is KAGVTQTPRYLIKTRGQQVTLSCSPISGHRSVSWYQQTPGQGLQFLFEYFSETQRNKGNFPGRFSGRQFSNSRSEMNVSTLELGDSALYLCASREGGAGDTQYFGPGTRLTVL.

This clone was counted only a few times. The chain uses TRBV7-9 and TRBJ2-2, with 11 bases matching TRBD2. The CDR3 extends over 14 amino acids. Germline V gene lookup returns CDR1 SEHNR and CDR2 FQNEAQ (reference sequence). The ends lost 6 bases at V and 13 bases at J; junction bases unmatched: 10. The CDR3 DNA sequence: TGTGCCAGCAGTTGGACTAGCGGGCTCCCCTCGCTGTTTTTT. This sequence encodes CASSWTSGLPSLFF.

The CDR3 spells CASSLGQADYGYTF. The CDR3 DNA reads TGTGCCAGCAGCTTAGGACAGGCTGACTATGGCTACACCTTC. The V and J genes are TRBV7-2 and TRBJ1-2; D is perhaps TRBD1 (6 bases). CDR1 is SGHTA, CDR2 FQGNSA, per germline. CDR3 length equals 14 residues. V lost 1 base to trimming and J lost 3 bases, with 9 bases between them.

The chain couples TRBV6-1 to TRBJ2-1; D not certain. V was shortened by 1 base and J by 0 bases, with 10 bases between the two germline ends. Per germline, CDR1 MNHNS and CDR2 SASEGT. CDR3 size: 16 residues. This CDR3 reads CASSEDLHSSYNEQFF. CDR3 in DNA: TGTGCCAGCAGTGAAGACCTCCATAGCTCCTACAATGAGCAGTTCTTC.

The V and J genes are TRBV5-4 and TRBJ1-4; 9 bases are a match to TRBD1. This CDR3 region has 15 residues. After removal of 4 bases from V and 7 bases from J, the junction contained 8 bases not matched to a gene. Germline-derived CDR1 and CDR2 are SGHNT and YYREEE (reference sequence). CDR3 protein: CASSASDRGIEKLFF. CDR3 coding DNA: TGTGCCAGCAGCGCTTCGGACAGGGGAATTGAAAAACTGTTTTTT.

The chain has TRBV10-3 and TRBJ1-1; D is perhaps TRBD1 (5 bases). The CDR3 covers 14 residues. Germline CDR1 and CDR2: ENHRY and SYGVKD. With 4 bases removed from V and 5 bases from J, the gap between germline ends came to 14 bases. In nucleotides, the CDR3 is TGTGCCATCAGTGGTAGGGGCGACGAGACTGAAGCTTTCTTT. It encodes CAISGRGDETEAFF.

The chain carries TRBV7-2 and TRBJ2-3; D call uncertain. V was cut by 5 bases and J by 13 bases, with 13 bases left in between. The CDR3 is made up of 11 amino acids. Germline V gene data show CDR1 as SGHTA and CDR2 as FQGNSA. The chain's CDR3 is CASSPDTVEYF. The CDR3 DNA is TGTGCCAGCAGCCCAGACACTGTGGAGTATTTT.

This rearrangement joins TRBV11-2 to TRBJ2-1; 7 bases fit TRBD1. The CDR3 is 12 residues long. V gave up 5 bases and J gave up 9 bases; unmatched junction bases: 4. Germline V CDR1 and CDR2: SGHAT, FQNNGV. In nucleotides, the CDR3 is TGTGCCAGCAGCCCACAGGGGAGTGAGCAGTTCTTC. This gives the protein CASSPQGSEQFF.

The DNA of the CDR3 is TGTGCCAGCACCAGCGGACAGTATAATTCACCCCTCCACTTT. Protein sequence: CASTSGQYNSPLHF. V is TRBV6-9 and J is TRBJ1-6, with a weak D call TRBD1 (6 bases). The V end was cut by 7 bases, the J end by 4 bases, with 11 bases between. This CDR3 has 14 amino acids. Germline CDR1 reads MNHGY; CDR2 reads SVAAGI.

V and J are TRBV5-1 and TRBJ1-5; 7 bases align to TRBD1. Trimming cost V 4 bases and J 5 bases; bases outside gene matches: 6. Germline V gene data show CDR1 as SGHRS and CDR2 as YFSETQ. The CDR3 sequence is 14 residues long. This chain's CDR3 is CASSPTGEDQPQHF. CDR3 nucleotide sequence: TGCGCCAGCAGCCCAACAGGGGAAGATCAGCCCCAGCATTTT.

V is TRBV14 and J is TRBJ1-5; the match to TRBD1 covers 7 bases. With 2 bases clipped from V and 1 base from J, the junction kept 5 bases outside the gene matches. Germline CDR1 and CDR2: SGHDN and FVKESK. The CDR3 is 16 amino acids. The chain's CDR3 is CASSQPRGLSNQPQHF. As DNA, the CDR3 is TGTGCCAGCAGCCAACCCAGGGGGTTAAGCAATCAGCCCCAGCATTTT. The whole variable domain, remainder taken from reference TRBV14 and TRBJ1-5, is EAGVTQFPSHSVIEKGQTVTLRCDPISGHDNLYWYRRVMGKEIKFLLHFVKESKQDESGMPNNRFLAERTGGTYSTLKVQPAELEDSGVYFCASSQPRGLSNQPQHFGDGTRLSIL.

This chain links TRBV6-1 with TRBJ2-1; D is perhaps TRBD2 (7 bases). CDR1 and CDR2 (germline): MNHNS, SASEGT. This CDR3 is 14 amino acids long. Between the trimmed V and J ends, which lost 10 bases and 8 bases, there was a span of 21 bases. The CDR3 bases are TGTGCCATCGCCGCGGGGGCGGCCCGCTATGAGCAGTTCTTC. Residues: CAIAAGAARYEQFF.

The CDR3 DNA follows: TGTGCCAGCAGCGCCCTTACTGGGGGGAGGGTCAATGAGCAGTTCTTC. It is translated as CASSALTGGRVNEQFF. V gene TRBV9 combines with J gene TRBJ2-1; 7 bases agree with TRBD2. The germline gives CDR1 SGDLS, CDR2 YYNGEE. The CDR3 length is 16 residues. The junction had 12 bases not matched to a gene; V was cut back by 3 bases and J by 6 bases.

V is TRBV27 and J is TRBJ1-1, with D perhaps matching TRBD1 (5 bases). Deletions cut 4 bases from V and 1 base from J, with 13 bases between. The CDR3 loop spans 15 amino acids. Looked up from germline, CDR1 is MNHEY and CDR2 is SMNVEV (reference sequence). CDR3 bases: TGTGCCAGCAGTTCCCTCATGGGGGGGAACACTGAAGCTTTCTTT. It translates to CASSSLMGGNTEAFF.

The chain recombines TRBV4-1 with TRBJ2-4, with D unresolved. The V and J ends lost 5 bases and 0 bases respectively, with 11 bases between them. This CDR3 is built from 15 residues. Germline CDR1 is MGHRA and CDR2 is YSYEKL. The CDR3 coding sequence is TGCGCCAGCAGCTCCATAGAGGCAGCCAAAAACATTCAGTACTTC. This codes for CASSSIEAAKNIQYF.

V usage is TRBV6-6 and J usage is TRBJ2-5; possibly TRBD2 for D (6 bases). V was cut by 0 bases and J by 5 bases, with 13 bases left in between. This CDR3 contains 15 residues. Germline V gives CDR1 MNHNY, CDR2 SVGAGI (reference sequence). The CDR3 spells CASSYSVASVETQYF. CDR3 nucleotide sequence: TGTGCCAGCAGTTACTCGGTGGCTAGCGTTGAGACCCAGTACTTC.

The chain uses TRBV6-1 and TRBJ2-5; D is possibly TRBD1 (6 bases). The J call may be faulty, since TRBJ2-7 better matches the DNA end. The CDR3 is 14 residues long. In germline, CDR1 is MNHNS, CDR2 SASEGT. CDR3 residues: CASSDVRGLYEQYF. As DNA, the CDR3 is TGTGCCAGCAGTGATGTCAGGGGTCTTTACGAGCAGTACTTC.

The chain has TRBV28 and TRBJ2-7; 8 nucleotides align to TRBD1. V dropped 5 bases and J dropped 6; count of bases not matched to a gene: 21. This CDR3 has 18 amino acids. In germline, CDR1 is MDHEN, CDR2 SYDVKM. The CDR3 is CASSRQGLAVFSISEQYF. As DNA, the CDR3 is TGTGCCAGCAGTAGACAGGGGTTAGCCGTGTTTAGTATTTCCGAGCAGTACTTC.

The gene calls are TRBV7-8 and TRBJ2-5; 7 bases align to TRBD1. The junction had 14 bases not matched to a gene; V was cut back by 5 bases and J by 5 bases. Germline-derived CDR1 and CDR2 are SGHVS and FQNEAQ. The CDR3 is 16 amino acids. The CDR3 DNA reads TGTGCCAGCAGCGCCCGGCGTGGGATACAGGGGGAGACCCAGTACTTC. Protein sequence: CASSARRGIQGETQYF.

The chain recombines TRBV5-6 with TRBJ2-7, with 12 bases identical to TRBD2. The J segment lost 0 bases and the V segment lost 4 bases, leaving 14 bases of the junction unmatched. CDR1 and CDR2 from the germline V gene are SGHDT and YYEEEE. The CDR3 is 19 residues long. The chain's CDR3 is CASSPLKQGTSGRSYEQYF. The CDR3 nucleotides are TGTGCCAGCAGCCCGTTAAAACAGGGGACTAGCGGGCGCTCCTACGAGCAGTACTTC.

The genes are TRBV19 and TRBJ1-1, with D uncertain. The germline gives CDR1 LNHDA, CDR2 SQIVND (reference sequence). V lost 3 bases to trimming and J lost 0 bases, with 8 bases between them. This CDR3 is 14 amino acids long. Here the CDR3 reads CASSMTGMNTEAFF. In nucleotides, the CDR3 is TGTGCCAGTAGTATGACCGGGATGAACACTGAAGCTTTCTTT.

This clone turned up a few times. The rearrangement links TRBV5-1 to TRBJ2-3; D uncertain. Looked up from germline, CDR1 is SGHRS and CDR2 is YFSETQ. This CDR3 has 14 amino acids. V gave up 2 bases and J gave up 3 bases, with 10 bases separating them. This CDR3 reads CASSFDAGTDTQYF. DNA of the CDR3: TGCGCCAGCAGCTTTGACGCCGGGACAGATACGCAGTATTTT.

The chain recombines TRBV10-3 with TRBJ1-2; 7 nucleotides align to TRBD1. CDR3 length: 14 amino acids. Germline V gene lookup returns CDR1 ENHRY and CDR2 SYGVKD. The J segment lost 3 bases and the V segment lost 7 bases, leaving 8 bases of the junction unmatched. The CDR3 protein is CAINRQGLDYGYTF. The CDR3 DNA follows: TGTGCCATCAATCGACAGGGTCTCGACTATGGCTACACCTTC.